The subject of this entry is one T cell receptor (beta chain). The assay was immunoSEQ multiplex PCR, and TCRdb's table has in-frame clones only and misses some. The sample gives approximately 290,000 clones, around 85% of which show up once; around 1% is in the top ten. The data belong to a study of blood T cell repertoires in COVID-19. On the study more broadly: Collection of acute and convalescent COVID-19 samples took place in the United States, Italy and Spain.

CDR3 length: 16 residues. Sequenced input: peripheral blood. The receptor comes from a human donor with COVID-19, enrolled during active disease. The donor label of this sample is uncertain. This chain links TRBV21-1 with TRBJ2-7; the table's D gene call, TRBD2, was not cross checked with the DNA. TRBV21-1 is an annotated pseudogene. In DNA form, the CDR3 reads TGTGCCAGCAGCAAAGGCCCTCCCCAAACCTACTACGAGCAGTACTTC. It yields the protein CASSKGPPQTYYEQYF.